These 21 T cell receptor beta chains were all obtained from the same sample, sequenced in a study of graft-versus-host responses after intestinal transplantation. Sequenced by immunoSEQ multiplex PCR; TCRdb stores in-frame clones only, minus some. The top ten clones hold about a sixth of a sample with about 98,000 clones, around 83% of them seen once. Antigens of these TCRs are unknown. The sample consisted of unstimulated CD8+ T cells sorted from spleen or lymph node cells, taken before intestinal transplant. Receptor source: a human donor who received an intestinal transplant.

The V call is TRBV19, the J call TRBJ1-3, with D uncertain. This CDR3 region has 14 residues. Germline V gives CDR1 LNHDA, CDR2 SQIVND (reference sequence). The ends were cut back, 1 base at V and 4 bases at J, with 8 bases in the middle. The CDR3 here is CASSIVGRGNTIYF. The DNA of the CDR3 is TGTGCCAGTAGTATAGTCGGCAGAGGAAACACCATATATTTT.

This chain connects TRBV6-4 to TRBJ1-5; 7 bases match TRBD1. This CDR3 has 15 amino acids. The V gene's germline CDR1 is MRHNA and CDR2 SNTAGT. Trimming took 5 bases from V and 1 from J; bases not matched to a gene: 5. The CDR3 sequence: CASSFYRGSNQPQHF. The DNA of the CDR3 is TGTGCCAGCAGTTTCTACAGGGGAAGCAATCAGCCCCAGCATTTT.

The chain carries TRBV19 and TRBJ2-7; D remains ambiguous. CDR3 length: 13 residues. CDR1 and CDR2 (germline): LNHDA, SQIVND (reference sequence). Trimming took 0 bases from V and 2 from J, leaving 5 bases between them. CDR3 sequence (DNA): TGTGCCAGTAGTATAGAAGGGACCTACGAGCAGTACTTC. This encodes CASSIEGTYEQYF.

The count of this clone is one. At the DNA level, this CDR3 is encoded by other sequences in the same sample as well. The rearrangement links TRBV6-6 to TRBJ1-1; D call uncertain. CDR3 size: 13 residues. Germline lookup yields CDR1 MNHNY and CDR2 SVGAGI (reference sequence). Trimming left V 0 bases short and J 2 bases short, with 4 bases between. DNA of the CDR3: TGTGCCAGCAGTTACTCCAGTAACACTGAAGCTTTCTTT. It codes for CASSYSSNTEAFF.

The chain carries TRBV5-4 and TRBJ1-3, with 9 bases matching TRBD1. Germline V gene lookup returns CDR1 SGHNT and CDR2 YYREEE (reference sequence). The CDR3 sequence is 15 residues long. J was trimmed by 1 base and V by 5 bases; bases with no gene match: 4. CDR3 sequence reads: CASSFGTGSGNTIYF. The CDR3 DNA follows: TGTGCCAGCAGTTTCGGGACAGGGTCTGGAAACACCATATATTTT.

The chain combines TRBV29-1 with TRBJ2-5, with D tentatively TRBD2 (5 bases). Trimming removed 0 bases from V and 0 bases from J, with 11 bases in between. The CDR3 runs to 15 residues. Germline CDR1 and CDR2: SQVTM and ANQGSEA. For the CDR3, the DNA is TGCAGCGTTGAAGATCCTAGCTCGTACCAAGAGACCCAGTACTTC. This translates into CSVEDPSSYQETQYF. Full variable domain (outside the CDR3, taken from reference TRBV29-1 and TRBJ2-5): SAVISQKPSRDICQRGTSLTIQCQVDSQVTMMFWYRQQPGQSLTLIATANQGSEATYESGFVIDKFPISRPNLTFSTLTVSNMSPEDSSIYLCSVEDPSSYQETQYFGPGTRLLVL.

Comments on this clone: Other DNA sequences from this sample encode an identical CDR3 as well. The chain combines TRBV2 with TRBJ2-7; no definite D call. V was pared by 2 bases and J by 1 base, with 18 bases between. Looked up from germline, CDR1 is SNHLY and CDR2 is FYNNEI. This CDR3 has 17 amino acids. This CDR3 is CASSEWPNRVASYEQYF. The CDR3, as DNA: TGTGCCAGCAGTGAATGGCCAAACAGAGTCGCGTCCTACGAGCAGTACTTC.

The chain's CDR3 is CAISEYPTEDYTF. In DNA, the CDR3 is TGTGCCATCAGTGAGTACCCGACAGAAGACTACACCTTC. The J gene is TRBJ1-2, the V gene TRBV10-3, with D possibly matching TRBD1 (5 bases). Germline CDR1 is ENHRY and CDR2 is SYGVKD. This CDR3 contains 13 residues. Between the trimmed V and J ends, which lost 1 base and 10 bases, there was a span of 13 bases.

This chain joins TRBV15 and TRBJ1-1; 7 bases agree with TRBD1. Trimming at V came to 2 bases and at J to 0 bases, leaving 3 bases not matched to a gene. The CDR3 is 15 amino acids. Germline CDR1 is LNHNV and CDR2 is YYDKDF (reference sequence). The CDR3: CATSRRQGLNTEAFF. The CDR3 nucleotides are TGTGCCACCAGCAGAAGACAGGGATTGAACACTGAAGCTTTCTTT.

For this clone: Relative to the germline gene, one junction end is altered; a read error may explain this. This sequence joins TRBV5-1 and TRBJ2-7, with TRBD2 matching over 7 bases. The CDR3 runs to 19 residues. Looked up from germline, CDR1 is SGHRS and CDR2 is YFSETQ. The DNA for the CDR3 is TGCTCCAGCAGCTTGAAGGGAGGGTTAGTAGCGGGCTCCTCCTACGAGCAGTACTTC. It yields the protein CSSSLKGGLVAGSSYEQYF.

The rearrangement joins TRBV29-1 to TRBJ2-7; 11 bases are a match to TRBD1. This CDR3 is 13 amino acids long. J lost 4 bases, V lost 6 bases, and 5 bases had no gene match. The germline V gene encodes CDR1 SQVTM and CDR2 ANQGSEA. Written as DNA, the CDR3 is TGCAGCGTATTGGACAGGGGGCTATACGAGCAGTACTTC. As protein: CSVLDRGLYEQYF.

The chain has TRBV5-6 and TRBJ2-1; D remains unclear. The CDR3 loop spans 15 amino acids. The germline gives CDR1 SGHDT, CDR2 YYEEEE. With 0 bases removed from V and 8 bases from J, the gap between germline ends came to 15 bases. CDR3 nucleotide sequence: TGTGCCAGCAGCTTGGCCGGGTACATGCCTGATGAGCAGTTCTTC. Protein product: CASSLAGYMPDEQFF.

A single count supports this clone. Sequence at one end of the junction differs from germline and may be a read error. The V and J genes are TRBV4-1 and TRBJ2-3, with 11 bases aligning to TRBD2. This CDR3 is built from 19 residues. CDR1 and CDR2 from the germline V gene are MGHRA and YSYEKL. The chain's CDR3 is CASSQVNFISGREQDMQYF. The CDR3 nucleotides read TGCGCCAGCAGCCAAGTTAATTTCATTAGCGGGAGGGAGCAAGATATGCAGTATTTT.

The J gene is TRBJ1-5, the V gene TRBV6-5; D remains unclear. This CDR3 comprises 13 residues. The germline V and J ends were trimmed by 6 bases and 1 base, with 7 bases remaining between them. Per the germline V gene, CDR1 is MNHEY and CDR2 is SVGAGI. CDR3 sequence: CASRPSSNQPQHF. The CDR3 DNA sequence: TGTGCCAGCAGGCCTTCGAGCAATCAGCCCCAGCATTTT.

V and J are TRBV19 and TRBJ2-5, with TRBD1 matching 8 bases. Germline V gene lookup returns CDR1 LNHDA and CDR2 SQIVND (reference sequence). The junction had 8 bases not matched to a gene; V was cut back by 5 bases and J by 0 bases. This CDR3 has 16 amino acids. Written as DNA, the CDR3 is TGTGCCAGTAGTTCTCCCCCGGGACAGGACCAAGAGACCCAGTACTTC. Translating it yields CASSSPPGQDQETQYF.

The chain links TRBV30 to TRBJ2-1; the match to TRBD1 covers 11 bases. The CDR3 sequence is 18 residues long. Germline V gives CDR1 GTSNPN, CDR2 SVGIG (reference sequence). V shed 1 base and J 0 bases; nucleotides not matched to a gene: 8. CDR3 amino acids: CAWSGGTGGGSSYNEQFF. CDR3 nucleotide sequence: TGTGCCTGGAGTGGTGGGACAGGGGGAGGGTCCTCCTACAATGAGCAGTTCTTC.

The chain links TRBV19 to TRBJ2-2, with 14 positions matching TRBD2. Germline V gene data show CDR1 as LNHDA and CDR2 as SQIVND (reference sequence). With 7 bases clipped from V and 4 bases from J, the junction kept 5 bases outside the gene matches. This CDR3 region has 16 residues. The CDR3 bases are TGTGCCAGTACAAGACTAGCGGGAGGGAGCACCGGGGAGCTGTTTTTT. Residues: CASTRLAGGSTGELFF.

About this clone: This same CDR3 is encoded by further DNA sequences in the sample. The CDR3 DNA is TGTGCCAGCAGTTACTCCGAGGGGAACTATGGCTACACCTTC. Its translation is CASSYSEGNYGYTF. V gene TRBV6-5 combines with J gene TRBJ1-2, with a tentative D call TRBD1 (5 bases). CDR3 size: 14 residues. CDR1 MNHEY and CDR2 SVGAGI come from the germline V gene. The V end was cut by 0 bases, the J end by 2 bases, with 7 bases between.

J is TRBJ2-5 and V is TRBV9, with 7 bases fitting TRBD1. The CDR3 has 17 residues. After removal of 3 bases from V and 1 base from J, the junction contained 12 bases not matched to a gene. Germline loops: CDR1 SGDLS, CDR2 YYNGEE. The CDR3 spells CASSDGQEEWAQETQYF. The CDR3 nucleotides are TGTGCCAGCAGCGACGGACAGGAGGAATGGGCCCAAGAGACCCAGTACTTC.

This chain uses TRBV7-9 with TRBJ2-3, with D unresolved. The CDR3 runs 12 residues. The germline gives CDR1 SEHNR, CDR2 FQNEAQ (reference sequence). V was cut by 5 bases and J by 6 bases, with 9 bases left in between. CDR3 in amino acids: CASSRVMDTQYF. The CDR3, as DNA: TGTGCCAGCAGCAGGGTTATGGATACGCAGTATTTT. Using reference TRBV7-9 and TRBJ2-3 for the parts outside the CDR3, the full variable domain is DTGVSQNPRHKITKRGQNVTFRCDPISEHNRLYWYRQTLGQGPEFLTYFQNEAQLEKSRLLSDRFSAERPKGSFSTLEIQRTEQGDSAMYLCASSRVMDTQYFGPGTRLTVL.

The chain combines TRBV29-1 with TRBJ1-1; no clear D gene. The V end was cut by 4 bases, the J end by 3 bases, with 3 bases between. This CDR3 is built from 10 residues. In germline, CDR1 is SQVTM, CDR2 ANQGSEA. The CDR3 spells CSVADTEAFF. The CDR3 DNA sequence: TGCAGCGTTGCTGACACTGAAGCTTTCTTT.